The source of this T cell receptor (beta chain) is a study of shared clonotypes between healthy human individuals. The method was immunoSEQ multiplex PCR; TCRdb's version includes in-frame clones alone and lacks a portion of them. In the table there are under 120,000 clones, roughly 66% of which are singletons. The sample consisted of memory CD8+ T cells sorted from blood. The subset: CD45RO+ cells pooled with CCR7-negative TemRA cells. The sequence was collected from a woman aged 30 to 39 in good health.

The CDR3 nucleotides read TGTGCCAGCAGTTCCCACGGCAGGGCGTCGGGAACCTACGAGCAGTACTTC. This codes for CASSSHGRASGTYEQYF. The chain employs TRBV28 and TRBJ2-7; possibly TRBD1 or TRBD2 for D (5 bases each). The CDR3 has 17 amino acids. V dropped 4 bases and J dropped 2 bases, with 21 bases sitting between them. Germline CDR1 reads MDHEN; CDR2 reads SYDVKM.